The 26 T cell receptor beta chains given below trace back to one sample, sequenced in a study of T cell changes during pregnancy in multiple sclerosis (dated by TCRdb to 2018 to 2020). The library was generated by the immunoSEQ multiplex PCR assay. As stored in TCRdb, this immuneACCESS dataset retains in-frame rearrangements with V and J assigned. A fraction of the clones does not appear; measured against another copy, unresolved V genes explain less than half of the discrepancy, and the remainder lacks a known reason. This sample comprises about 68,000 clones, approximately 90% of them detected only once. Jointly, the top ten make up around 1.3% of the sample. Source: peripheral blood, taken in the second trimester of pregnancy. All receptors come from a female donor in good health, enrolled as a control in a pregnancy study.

The CDR3 spells CASSDAQIYEQYF. In nucleotides, the CDR3 is TGTGCCAGCAGTGACGCCCAGATCTACGAGCAGTACTTC. J is TRBJ2-7 and V is TRBV2; D remains ambiguous. Germline V gene lookup returns CDR1 SNHLY and CDR2 FYNNEI. V gave up 3 bases and J gave up 3 bases, with 9 bases separating them. The CDR3 has 13 residues. The full variable domain, rest sourced from reference TRBV2 and TRBJ2-7, is EPEVTQTPSHQVTQMGQEVILRCVPISNHLYFYWYRQILGQKVEFLVSFYNNEISEKSEIFDDQFSVERPDGSNFTLKIRSTKLEDSAMYFCASSDAQIYEQYFGPGTRLTVT.

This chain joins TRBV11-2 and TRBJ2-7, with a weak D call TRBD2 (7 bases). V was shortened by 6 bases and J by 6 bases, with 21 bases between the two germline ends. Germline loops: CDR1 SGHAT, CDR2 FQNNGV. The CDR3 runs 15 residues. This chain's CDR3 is CASSERGGLAREQYF. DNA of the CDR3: TGTGCCAGCAGTGAGAGGGGGGGTTTGGCTCGCGAGCAGTACTTC.

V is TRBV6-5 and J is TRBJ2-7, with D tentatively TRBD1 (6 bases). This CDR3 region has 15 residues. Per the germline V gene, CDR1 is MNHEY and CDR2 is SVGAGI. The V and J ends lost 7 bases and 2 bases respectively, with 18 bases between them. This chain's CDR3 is CASTATQGYTYEQYF. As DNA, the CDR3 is TGTGCCAGCACGGCCACGCAGGGGTATACCTACGAGCAGTACTTC.

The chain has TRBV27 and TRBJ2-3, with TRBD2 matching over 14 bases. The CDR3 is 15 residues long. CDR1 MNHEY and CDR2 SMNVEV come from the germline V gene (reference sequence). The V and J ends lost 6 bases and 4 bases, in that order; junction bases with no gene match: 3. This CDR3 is CASRRLAGGADTQYF. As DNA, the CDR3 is TGTGCCAGCAGGAGACTAGCGGGGGGGGCAGATACGCAGTATTTT.

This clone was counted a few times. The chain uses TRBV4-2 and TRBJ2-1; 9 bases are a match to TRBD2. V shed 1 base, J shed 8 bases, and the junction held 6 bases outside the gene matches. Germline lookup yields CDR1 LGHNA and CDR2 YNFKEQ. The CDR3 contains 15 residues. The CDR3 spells CASSQGNSGSHEQFF. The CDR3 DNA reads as TGTGCCAGCAGCCAAGGCAATAGCGGGAGTCATGAGCAGTTCTTC.

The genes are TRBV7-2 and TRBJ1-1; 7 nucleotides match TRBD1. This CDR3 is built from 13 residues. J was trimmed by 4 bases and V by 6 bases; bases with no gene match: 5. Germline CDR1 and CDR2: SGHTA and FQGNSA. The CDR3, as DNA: TGTGCCAGCAGGAGGGACAGAGGCACTGAAGCTTTCTTT. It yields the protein CASRRDRGTEAFF.

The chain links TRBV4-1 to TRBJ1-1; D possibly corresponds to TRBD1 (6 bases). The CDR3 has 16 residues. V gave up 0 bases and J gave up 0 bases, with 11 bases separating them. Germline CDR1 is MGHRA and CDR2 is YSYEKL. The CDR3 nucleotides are TGCGCCAGCAGCCAAGATCAGGGGATAGTGAACACTGAAGCTTTCTTT. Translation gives CASSQDQGIVNTEAFF.

The CDR3 sequence: CASSVDEGWTDWRMANVLTF. CDR3 DNA: TGTGCCAGCAGCGTAGATGAAGGGTGGACTGACTGGCGTATGGCCAACGTCCTGACTTTC. The rearrangement uses TRBV9 and TRBJ2-6; maybe TRBD2 (5 bases). Trimming stripped 0 bases from V and 6 bases from J, with 25 bases between. The CDR3 is made up of 20 amino acids. The germline V gene encodes CDR1 SGDLS and CDR2 YYNGEE.

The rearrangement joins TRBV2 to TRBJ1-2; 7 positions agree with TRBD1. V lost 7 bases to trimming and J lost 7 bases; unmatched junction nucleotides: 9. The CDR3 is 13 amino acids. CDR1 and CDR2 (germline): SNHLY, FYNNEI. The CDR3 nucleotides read TGTGCCAGCATGGAGGGGGCGGTGGGTGGCTACACCTTC. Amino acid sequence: CASMEGAVGGYTF.

DNA for the CDR3: TGTGCCTGGAGTGTACGCAGCGGAAATGAAAAACTGTTTTTT. Translation gives CAWSVRSGNEKLFF. The chain is built from TRBV30 and TRBJ1-4; D not resolved. The CDR3 consists of 14 residues. Germline V gene data show CDR1 as GTSNPN and CDR2 as SVGIG (reference sequence). Trimming took 0 bases from V and 5 from J, leaving 10 bases between them.

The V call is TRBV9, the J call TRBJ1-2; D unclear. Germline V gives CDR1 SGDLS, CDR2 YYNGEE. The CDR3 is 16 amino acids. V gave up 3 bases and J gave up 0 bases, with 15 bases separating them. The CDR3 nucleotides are TGTGCCAGCAGCGCTGACGGGGAGATTACTAACTATGGCTACACCTTC. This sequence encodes CASSADGEITNYGYTF.

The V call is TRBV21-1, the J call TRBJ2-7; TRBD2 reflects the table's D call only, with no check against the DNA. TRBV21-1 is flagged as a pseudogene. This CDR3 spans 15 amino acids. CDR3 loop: CASSCRRVTSYEQYF. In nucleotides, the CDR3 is TGTGCCAGCAGCTGTAGGCGGGTGACCTCCTACGAGCAGTACTTC.

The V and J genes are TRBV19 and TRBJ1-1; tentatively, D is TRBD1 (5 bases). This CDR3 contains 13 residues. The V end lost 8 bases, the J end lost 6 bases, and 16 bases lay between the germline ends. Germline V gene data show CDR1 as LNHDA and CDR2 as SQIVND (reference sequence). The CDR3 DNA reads TGTGCCAGTTCCGTCAGGGTACGAGCTGAAGCTTTCTTT. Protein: CASSVRVRAEAFF.

CDR3: CASGEIYNEQFF. CDR3 bases: TGTGCCAGTGGGGAGATTTACAATGAGCAGTTCTTC. The genes are TRBV19 and TRBJ2-1; D perhaps matches TRBD2 (5 bases). This CDR3 spans 12 amino acids. CDR1 and CDR2 (germline): LNHDA, SQIVND (reference sequence). Trimming removed 8 bases from V and 4 bases from J, with 9 bases in between.

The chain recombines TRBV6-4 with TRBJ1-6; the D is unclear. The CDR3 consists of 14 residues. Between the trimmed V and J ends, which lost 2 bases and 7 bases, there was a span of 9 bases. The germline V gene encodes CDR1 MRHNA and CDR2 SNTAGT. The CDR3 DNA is TGTGCCAGCAGTGACAGTCTGAGGAATTCACCCCTCCACTTT. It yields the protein CASSDSLRNSPLHF.

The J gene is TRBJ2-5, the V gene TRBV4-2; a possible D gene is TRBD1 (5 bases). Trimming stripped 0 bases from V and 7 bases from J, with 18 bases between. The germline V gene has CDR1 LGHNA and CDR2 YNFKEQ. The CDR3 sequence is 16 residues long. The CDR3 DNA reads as TGTGCCAGCAGCCAAGAAGAAGGTGGGGCGGTCTGGACCCAGTACTTC. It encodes CASSQEEGGAVWTQYF.

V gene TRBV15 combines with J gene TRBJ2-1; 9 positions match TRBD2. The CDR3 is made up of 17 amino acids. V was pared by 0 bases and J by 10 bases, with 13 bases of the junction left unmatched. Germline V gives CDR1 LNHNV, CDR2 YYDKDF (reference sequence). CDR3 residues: CATSRDSGSGSLREQFF. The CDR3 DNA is TGTGCCACCAGCAGAGATTCGGGTAGCGGGAGTTTACGGGAGCAGTTCTTC.

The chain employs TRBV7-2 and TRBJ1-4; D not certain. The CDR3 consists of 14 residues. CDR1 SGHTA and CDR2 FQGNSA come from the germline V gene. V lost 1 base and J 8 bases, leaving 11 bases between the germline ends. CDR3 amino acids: CASSLGHATEKLFF. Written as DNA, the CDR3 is TGTGCCAGCAGCTTAGGCCACGCTACCGAAAAACTGTTTTTT. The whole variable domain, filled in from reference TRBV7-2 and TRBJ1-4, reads GAGVSQSPSNKVTEKGKDVELRCDPISGHTALYWYRQSLGQGLEFLIYFQGNSAPDKSGLPSDRFSAERTGGSVSTLTIQRTQQEDSAVYLCASSLGHATEKLFFGSGTQLSVL.

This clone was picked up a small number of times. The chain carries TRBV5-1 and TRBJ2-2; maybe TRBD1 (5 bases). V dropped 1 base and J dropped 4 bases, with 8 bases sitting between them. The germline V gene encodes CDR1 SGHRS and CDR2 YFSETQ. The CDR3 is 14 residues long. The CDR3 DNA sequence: TGCGCCAGCAGCTTGAGGGGTAGCACCGGGGAGCTGTTTTTT. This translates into CASSLRGSTGELFF.

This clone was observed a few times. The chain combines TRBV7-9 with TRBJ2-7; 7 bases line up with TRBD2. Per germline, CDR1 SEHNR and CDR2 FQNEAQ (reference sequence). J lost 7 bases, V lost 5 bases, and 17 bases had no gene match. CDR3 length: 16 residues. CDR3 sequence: CASSPHTSALGREQYF. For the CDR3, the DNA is TGTGCCAGCAGCCCCCACACTAGCGCCCTTGGGAGGGAGCAGTACTTC.

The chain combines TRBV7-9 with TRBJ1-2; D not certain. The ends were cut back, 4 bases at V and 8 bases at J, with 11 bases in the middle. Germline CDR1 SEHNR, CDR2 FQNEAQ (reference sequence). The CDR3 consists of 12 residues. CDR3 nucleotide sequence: TGTGCCAGCAGCTCGTATGTGGGCGGCTACACCTTC. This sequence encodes CASSSYVGGYTF.

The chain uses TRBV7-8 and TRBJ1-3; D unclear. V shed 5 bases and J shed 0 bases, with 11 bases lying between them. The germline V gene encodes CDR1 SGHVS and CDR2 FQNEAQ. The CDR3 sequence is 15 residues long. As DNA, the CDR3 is TGTGCCAGCAGCCCCGGAGGGCTCTCTGGAAACACCATATATTTT. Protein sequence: CASSPGGLSGNTIYF.

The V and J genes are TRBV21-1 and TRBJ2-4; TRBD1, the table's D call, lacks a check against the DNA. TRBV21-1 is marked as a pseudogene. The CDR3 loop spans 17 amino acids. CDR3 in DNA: TGTGCCAGCAGCTCCCACCCTGAGGGGCCCCAGGGGGACATTCAGTACTTC. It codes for CASSSHPEGPQGDIQYF.

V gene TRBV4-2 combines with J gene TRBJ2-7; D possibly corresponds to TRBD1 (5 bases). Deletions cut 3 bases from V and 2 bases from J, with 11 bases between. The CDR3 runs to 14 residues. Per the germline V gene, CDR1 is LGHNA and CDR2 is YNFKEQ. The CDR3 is CASSHDRGTYEQYF. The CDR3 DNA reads TGTGCCAGCAGCCACGATAGGGGAACCTACGAGCAGTACTTC.

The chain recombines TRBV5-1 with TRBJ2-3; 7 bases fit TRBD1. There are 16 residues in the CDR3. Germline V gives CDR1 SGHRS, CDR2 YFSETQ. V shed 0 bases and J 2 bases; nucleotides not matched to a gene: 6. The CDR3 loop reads CASSLGNRGNTDTQYF. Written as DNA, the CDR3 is TGCGCCAGCAGCTTGGGGAACAGGGGAAACACAGATACGCAGTATTTT.

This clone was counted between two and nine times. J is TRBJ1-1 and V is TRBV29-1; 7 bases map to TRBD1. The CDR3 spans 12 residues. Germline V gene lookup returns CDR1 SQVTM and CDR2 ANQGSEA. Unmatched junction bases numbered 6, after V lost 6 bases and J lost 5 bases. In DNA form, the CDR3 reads TGCAGCGTGGCGAGGGGGCAAACTGAAGCTTTCTTT. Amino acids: CSVARGQTEAFF.